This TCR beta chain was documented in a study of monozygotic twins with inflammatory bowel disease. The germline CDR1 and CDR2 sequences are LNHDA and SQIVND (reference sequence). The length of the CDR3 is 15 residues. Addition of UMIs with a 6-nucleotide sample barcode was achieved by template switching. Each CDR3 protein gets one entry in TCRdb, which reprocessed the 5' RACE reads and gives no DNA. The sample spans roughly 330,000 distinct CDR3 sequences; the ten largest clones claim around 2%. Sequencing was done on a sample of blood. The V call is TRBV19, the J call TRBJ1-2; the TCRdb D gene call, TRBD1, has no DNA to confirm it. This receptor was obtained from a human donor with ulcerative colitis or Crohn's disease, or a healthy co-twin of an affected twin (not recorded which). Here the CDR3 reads CASSPGTRPYDGYTF.